This T cell receptor (beta chain) was sequenced for a study of T cells in Graves' hyperthyroidism and ophthalmopathy (dated by TCRdb to the late 2010s). About the study as a whole: Peripheral blood was sampled at the time of initial diagnosis, prior to any treatment. TCR V-J signatures able to tell the groups apart were searched for in a discovery cohort of 100 or so patients, of whom roughly 42 had Graves' ophthalmopathy and under 65 had stable Graves' hyperthyroidism. Prospective prediction of ophthalmopathy was tested in an independent validation cohort of fewer than 20 hyperthyroidism patients and approximately 17 patients who later progressed to ophthalmopathy. The 100 discovery patients were randomly divided into training and test sets at a 7:3 ratio. The study also compared thyroid tissue and blood T-cell repertoires from more than five Graves' hyperthyroidism patients. Once sampling was done, hyperthyroidism patients were given methimazole at a starting dose of 30 mg daily, whereas ophthalmopathy patients were given high-dose intravenous methylprednisolone. TCR Vbeta CDR3 sequencing of 135 peripheral blood samples (over 40 ophthalmopathy, roughly 72 hyperthyroidism and around 17 progressor patients) is reported in the paper.

The germline V gene encodes CDR1 SGDLS and CDR2 YYNGEE. The CDR3 covers 16 residues, taking in both the cysteine and the phenylalanine. The sequence is cut down to CDR3 DNA, 48 bases in frame from base 1. Germline trimming amounts to 6 bases on V and 3 bases on J, with 10 as the count of junction bases outside the gene matches. Stable Graves' hyperthyroidism was defined as the absence of progression to ophthalmopathy over 18 months of follow-up. Hyperthyroidism patients were aged 18 to 65 years and newly diagnosed, with disease duration of less than 2 months. The study excluded patients with uncontrolled infections, other autoimmune diseases, pregnancy or lactation. Diagnoses were established on the basis of clinical symptoms, serum thyroxine and TRAb, thyroid ultrasound, and orbital computed tomography. PBMCs were separated from roughly 10 ml of fresh peripheral blood using Ficoll-Paque density gradient centrifugation. Total RNA was extracted using Trizol reagent, and RNA quality was assessed on an Agilent 2100 Bioanalyzer.

Study-wide findings and limitations: During validation, the model predicted progression to ophthalmopathy a median of around 7 months ahead of onset, with more than 55% sensitivity and roughly 75% specificity. Ophthalmopathy was separated from stable hyperthyroidism by a 13 V-J signature model, with 85% to 90% sensitivity and about 81% specificity obtained in cross-validation and 80%/75% obtained in testing. Blood samples also contained most of the expanded thyroid clonotypes (frequency above 0.001), which suggests that blood repertoires may reflect thyroid immune responses. Sample size was not statistically predetermined, and investigators were not blinded to group allocation.

This clonotype was seen once. The target of this receptor is not known. No much larger clonotype is one base removed from it; base qualities were not supplied. One read alone is a weak basis. The TCR beta CDR3 regions were amplified from RNA transcripts. The TCR CDR3 was subjected to a first round of RT-PCR using the HTBI primer set and the Qiagen OneStep RT-PCR kit. Libraries were constructed in a second round of multiplex PCR, after which size selection and purification were performed. The libraries were sequenced on an Illumina HiSeq2000 using paired-end 100 bp reads. On the authors' methods: SOAPnuke was used to process the raw data, throwing out any read that contained adapters or uncalled bases, had a mean Phred below 15, or lacked an exact constant-primer or identifier match. COPE v1.2.5 was used to merge the high-quality paired reads, and each unique nucleotide sequence was defined as a clonotype. MiTCR v1.1 was used to align the clonotypes against IMGT TRBV, TRBD and TRBJ reference segments. Analysis was restricted to V-J combinations with a frequency above 0.0001, which covered about 99% of repertoires. The TCS score was defined as the ratio of F50 (clonal expansion) to E x V (chaos), calculated using BLOSUM62-based TCRdist between CDR3 peptides within each V-J. Welch's t-statistics and random forest reduced some 510 V-J features to 13, which were used in a naive Bayes classifier (R e1071). In TCRdb, the public reads were trimmed at Q25 with fastp and aligned with MiXCR, with productive beta chains retained. Each CDR3 protein gets just one entry, which takes the most common genes and DNA from the rows behind it. These V and J calls rely on TCRdb rather than the paper's analysis. The sample table shows 300,000 to 400,000 distinct CDR3 sequences, and approximately 13% are seen once. Approximately 11% of the sample comes from the top ten.

Sequencing used blood. The sequence was obtained from a woman in her fifties or sixties with Graves' hyperthyroidism. The chain uses TRBV9 and TRBJ2-1, with 9 central nucleotides matching TRBD1. The sequence in DNA is TGTGCCAGCACCCATGGGACAGGGCAATACTACAATGAGCAGTTCTTC. Its amino acids are CASTHGTGQYYNEQFF. Extended through the reference TRBV9 and TRBJ2-1 proteins, this CDR3 yields the full variable domain: DSGVTQTPKHLITATGQRVTLRCSPRSGDLSVYWYQQSLDQGLQFLIQYYNGEERAKGNILERFSAQQFPDLHSELNLSSLELGDSALYFCASTHGTGQYYNEQFFGPGTRLTVL.